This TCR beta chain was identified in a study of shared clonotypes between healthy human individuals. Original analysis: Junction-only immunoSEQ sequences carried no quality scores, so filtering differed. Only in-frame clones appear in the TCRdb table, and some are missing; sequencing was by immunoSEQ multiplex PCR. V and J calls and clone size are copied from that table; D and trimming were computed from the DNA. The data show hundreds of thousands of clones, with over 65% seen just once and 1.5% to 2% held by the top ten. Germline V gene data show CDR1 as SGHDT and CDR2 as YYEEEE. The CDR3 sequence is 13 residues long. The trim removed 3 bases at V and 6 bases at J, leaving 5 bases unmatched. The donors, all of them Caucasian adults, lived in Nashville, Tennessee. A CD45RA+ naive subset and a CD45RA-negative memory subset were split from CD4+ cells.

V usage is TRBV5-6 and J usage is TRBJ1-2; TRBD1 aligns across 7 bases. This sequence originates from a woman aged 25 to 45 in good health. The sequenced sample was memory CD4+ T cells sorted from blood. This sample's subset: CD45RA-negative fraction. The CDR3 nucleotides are TGTGCCAGCAGCTATACAGGGGTAGATGGCTACACCTTC. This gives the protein CASSYTGVDGYTF.